Below are 6 T cell receptor beta chains sequenced from a single sample in a study of metastatic and nonmetastatic thyroid tumors. Among the patients, none had received any treatment before thyroid surgery. TCRdb reprocessed the PCR reads using MiXCR. The sample lists roughly 23,000 clones, more than 12% occurring once. Sequencing input: tumor tissue. These receptors were obtained from a female donor with papillary thyroid cancer or a benign thyroid nodule (not recorded which). Some clones in this sample may be carry-over from other donors' samples.

In its sample, this clone was seen many times. This rearrangement joins TRBV5-5 to TRBJ2-5; 10 nucleotides agree with TRBD1. The CDR3 runs to 15 residues. With 5 bases clipped from V and 4 bases from J, the junction kept 8 bases outside the gene matches. Germline V gene data show CDR1 as SGHKS and CDR2 as YYEKEE (reference sequence). This CDR3 is CASSSGTGVPETQYF. In DNA, the CDR3 is TGTGCCAGCAGTTCCGGGACAGGGGTTCCAGAGACCCAGTACTTC.

The table lists this clone with many counts. The rearrangement uses TRBV7-8 and TRBJ2-5; 10 bases are shared with TRBD2. CDR1 is SGHVS and CDR2 is FQNEAQ in the germline V gene. CDR3 length: 15 amino acids. J was trimmed by 9 bases and V by 5 bases; bases with no gene match: 12. The CDR3 nucleotides read TGTGCCAGCAGCCTGACTTTAGCGGGGGGACAAGCCCAGTACTTC. It specifies CASSLTLAGGQAQYF.

V and J are TRBV20-1 and TRBJ1-1; no clear D gene. Trimming removed 1 base at V and 4 bases at J, with 13 bases between. The germline V gene encodes CDR1 DFQATT and CDR2 SNEGSKA (reference sequence). The CDR3 contains 14 residues. The CDR3 nucleotides read TGCAGTGCTAGAGTTGAGGGCCGTAGCACTGAAGCTTTCTTT. This translates into CSARVEGRSTEAFF.

This clone is medium-sized (0.01 to 0.1%) within its sample. The chain has TRBV6-1 and TRBJ2-5, with D unclear. V lost 6 bases, J lost 7 bases, and 21 bases lay in between. Germline CDR1 is MNHNS and CDR2 is SASEGT. The CDR3 extends over 15 amino acids. CDR3 nucleotide sequence: TGTGCCAGCAGCCGTGGGCGCCGCCTGGAAGGGACCCAGTACTTC. The encoded protein is CASSRGRRLEGTQYF.

This clone has ten or more counts. As DNA, the CDR3 is TGTGCCAGCAGTTTACAGGGATCTAACTATGGCTACACCTTC. Residues: CASSLQGSNYGYTF. The J gene is TRBJ1-2, the V gene TRBV6-1, with D maybe TRBD1 (6 bases). The CDR3 totals 14 residues. From germline, CDR1 is MNHNS and CDR2 SASEGT. The V gene lost 5 bases and the J gene lost 0 bases, with 10 bases spanning the gap.

There are many counts of this clone. This chain connects TRBV5-1 to TRBJ1-1; D remains unclear. Looked up from germline, CDR1 is SGHRS and CDR2 is YFSETQ. This CDR3 is built from 15 residues. Trimming left V 0 bases short and J 7 bases short, with 16 bases between. CDR3 sequence (DNA): TGCGCCAGCAGCTTGGAGGCGGGCCCGGGCCGTGAAGCTTTCTTT. Encoded protein: CASSLEAGPGREAFF.